Sequencing of this T cell receptor (beta chain) was carried out in a study of shared T cell receptors in the human thymus. Data came from immunoSEQ multiplex PCR; TCRdb stores just in-frame clones and leaves some out. Of some 760,000 clones listed, 70% to 90% are singletons. With 5 bases clipped from V and 6 bases from J, the junction kept 10 bases outside the gene matches. Germline assignment: CDR1 MGHDK and CDR2 SYGVNS. The CDR3 consists of 16 residues. The data were also submitted as part of a second study, on human thymus T cells.

The sequencing input was thymocytes. The sequence was collected from a girl under three years old with a congenital heart defect. The chain has TRBV25-1 and TRBJ2-2; 9 nucleotides align to TRBD1. The CDR3 spells CASSRTGTGWSGELFF. The CDR3, as DNA: TGTGCCAGCAGTCGGACCGGGACAGGGTGGTCCGGGGAGCTGTTTTTT.